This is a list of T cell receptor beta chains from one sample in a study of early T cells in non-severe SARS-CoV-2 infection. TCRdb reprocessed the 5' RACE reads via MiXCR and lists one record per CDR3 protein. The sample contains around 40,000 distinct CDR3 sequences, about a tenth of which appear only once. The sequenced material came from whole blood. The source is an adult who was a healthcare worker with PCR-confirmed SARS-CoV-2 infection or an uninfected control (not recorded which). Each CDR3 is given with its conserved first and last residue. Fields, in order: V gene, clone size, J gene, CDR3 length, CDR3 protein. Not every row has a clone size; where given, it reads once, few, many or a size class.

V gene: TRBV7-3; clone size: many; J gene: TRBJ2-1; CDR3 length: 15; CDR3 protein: CASSSLGVAANEQFF
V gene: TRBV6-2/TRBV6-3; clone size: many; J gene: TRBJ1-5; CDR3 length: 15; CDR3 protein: CASSLAGTGGQPQHF
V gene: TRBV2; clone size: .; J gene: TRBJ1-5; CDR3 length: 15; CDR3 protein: CASSEAGGGIQPQHF
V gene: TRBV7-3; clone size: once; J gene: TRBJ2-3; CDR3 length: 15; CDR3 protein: CASSPTGDRTDTQYF
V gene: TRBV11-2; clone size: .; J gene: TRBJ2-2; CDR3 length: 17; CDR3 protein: CASSPGKGGSNTGELFF
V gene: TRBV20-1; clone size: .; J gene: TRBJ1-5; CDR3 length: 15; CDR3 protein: CSARPSAGMNQPQHF
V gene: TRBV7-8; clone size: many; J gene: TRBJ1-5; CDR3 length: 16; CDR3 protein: CASSLVGTGSNQPQHF
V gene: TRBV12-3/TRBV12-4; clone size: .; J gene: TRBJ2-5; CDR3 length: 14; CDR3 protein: CASSLATYQETQYF
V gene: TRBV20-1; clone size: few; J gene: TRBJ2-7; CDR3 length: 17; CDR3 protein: CSARDLVSGGRPYEQYF
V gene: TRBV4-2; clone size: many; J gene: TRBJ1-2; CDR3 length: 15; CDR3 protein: CASSQDTGSSYGYTF
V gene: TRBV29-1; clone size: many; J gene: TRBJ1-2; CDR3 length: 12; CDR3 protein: CSVGGQLYGYTF
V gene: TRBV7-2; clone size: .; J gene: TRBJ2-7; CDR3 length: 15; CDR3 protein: CASSLEGLSSYEQYF
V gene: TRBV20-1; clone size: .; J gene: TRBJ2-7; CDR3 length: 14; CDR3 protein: CSARDRLQAYEQYF
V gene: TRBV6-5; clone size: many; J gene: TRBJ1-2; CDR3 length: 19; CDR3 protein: CASSTVIQGRIVWRDGYTF
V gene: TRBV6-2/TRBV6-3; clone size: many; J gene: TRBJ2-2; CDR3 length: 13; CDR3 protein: CASSYVKVVELFF
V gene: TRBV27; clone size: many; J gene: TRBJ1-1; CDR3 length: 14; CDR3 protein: CASSLVARGTEAFF
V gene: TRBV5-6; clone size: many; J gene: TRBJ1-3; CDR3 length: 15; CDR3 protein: CASSALRDRGNTIYF
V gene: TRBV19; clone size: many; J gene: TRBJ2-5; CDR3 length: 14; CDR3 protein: CASSIGQGRETQYF
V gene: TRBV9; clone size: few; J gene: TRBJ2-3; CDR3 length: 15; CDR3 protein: CASSVVDPSTDTQYF
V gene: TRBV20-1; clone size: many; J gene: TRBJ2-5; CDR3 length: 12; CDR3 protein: CSAIKNQETQYF
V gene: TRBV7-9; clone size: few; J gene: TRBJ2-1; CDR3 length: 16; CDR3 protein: CASSNPGGISYNEQFF
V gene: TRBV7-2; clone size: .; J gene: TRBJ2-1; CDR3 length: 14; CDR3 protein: CASSLTWMNNEQFF
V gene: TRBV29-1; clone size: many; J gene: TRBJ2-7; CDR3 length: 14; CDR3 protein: CSVVPDRSSYEQYF
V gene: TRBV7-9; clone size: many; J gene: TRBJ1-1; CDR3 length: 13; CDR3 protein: CASSFLGDPEAFF
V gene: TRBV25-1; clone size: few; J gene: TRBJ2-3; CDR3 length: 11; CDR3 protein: CASQGPDTQYF
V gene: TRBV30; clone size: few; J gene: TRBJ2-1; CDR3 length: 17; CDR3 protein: CAWSVYPPSGGFLEQFF
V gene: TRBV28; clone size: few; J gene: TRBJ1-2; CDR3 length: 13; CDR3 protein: CASMPGQDYGYTF
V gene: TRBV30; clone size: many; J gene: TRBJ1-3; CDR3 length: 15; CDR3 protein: CAWSRGTPSGNTIYF
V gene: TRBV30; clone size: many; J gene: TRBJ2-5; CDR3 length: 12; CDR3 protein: CACTLGGETQYF
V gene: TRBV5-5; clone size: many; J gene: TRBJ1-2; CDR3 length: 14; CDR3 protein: CASSLFSGSGGYTF
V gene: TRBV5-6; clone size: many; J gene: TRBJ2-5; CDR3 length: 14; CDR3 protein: CASSSGAYQETQYF
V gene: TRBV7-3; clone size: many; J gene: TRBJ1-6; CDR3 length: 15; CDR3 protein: CASSQQTGVNSPLHF
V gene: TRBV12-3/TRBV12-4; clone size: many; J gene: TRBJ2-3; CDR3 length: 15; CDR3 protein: CASSLGQGVTDTQYF
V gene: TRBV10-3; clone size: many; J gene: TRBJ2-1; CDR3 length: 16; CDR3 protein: CAISESRGEVGNEQFF
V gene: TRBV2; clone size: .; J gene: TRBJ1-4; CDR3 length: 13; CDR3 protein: CASIRAYGEKLFF
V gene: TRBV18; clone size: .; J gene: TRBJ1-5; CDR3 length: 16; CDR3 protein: CASSPTSGDWGQPQHF
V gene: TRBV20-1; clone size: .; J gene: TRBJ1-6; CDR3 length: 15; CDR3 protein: CSARNQGAADSPLHF
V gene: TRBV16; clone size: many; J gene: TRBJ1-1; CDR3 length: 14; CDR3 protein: CASSQFRGNTEAFF
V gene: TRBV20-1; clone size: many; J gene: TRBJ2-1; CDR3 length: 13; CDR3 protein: CSASLPGYNEQFF
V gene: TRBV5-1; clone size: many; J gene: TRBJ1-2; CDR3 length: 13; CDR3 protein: CASSVESGTGYTF
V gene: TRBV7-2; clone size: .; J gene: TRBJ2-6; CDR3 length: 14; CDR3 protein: CASSPMAGANVLTF
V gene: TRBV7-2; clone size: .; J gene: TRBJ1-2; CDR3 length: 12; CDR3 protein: CASSFMRDGYTF
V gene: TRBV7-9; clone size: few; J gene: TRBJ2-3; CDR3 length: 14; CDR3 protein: CASSLTGESDTQYF
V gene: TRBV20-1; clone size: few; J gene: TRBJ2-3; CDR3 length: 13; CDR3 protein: CSAARGLSDTQYF
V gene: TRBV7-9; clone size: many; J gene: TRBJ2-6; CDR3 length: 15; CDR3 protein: CASSLEHPGANVLTF
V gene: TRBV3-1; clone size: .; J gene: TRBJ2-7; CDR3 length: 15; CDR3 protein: CASSHAAITGYEQYF
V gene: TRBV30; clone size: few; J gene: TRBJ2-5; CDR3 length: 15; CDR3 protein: CAWSRLAGATETQYF
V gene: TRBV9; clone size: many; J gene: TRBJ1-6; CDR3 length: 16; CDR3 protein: CASSVGQSSYNSPLHF
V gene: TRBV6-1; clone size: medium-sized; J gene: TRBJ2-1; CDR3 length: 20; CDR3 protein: CASSEVFGFEGPGSYNEQFF
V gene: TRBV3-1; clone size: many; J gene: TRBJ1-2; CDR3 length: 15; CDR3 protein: CASSQEIGTNYGYTF
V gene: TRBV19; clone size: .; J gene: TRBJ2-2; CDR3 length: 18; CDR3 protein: CASTPGPRGAANTGELFF
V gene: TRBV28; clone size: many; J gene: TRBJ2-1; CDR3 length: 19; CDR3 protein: CASSFLTGSGYSSYNEQFF
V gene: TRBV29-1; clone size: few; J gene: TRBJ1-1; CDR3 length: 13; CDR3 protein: CSSRVSANTEAFF
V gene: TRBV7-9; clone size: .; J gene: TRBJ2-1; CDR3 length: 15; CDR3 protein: CASSTRTGNYNEQFF
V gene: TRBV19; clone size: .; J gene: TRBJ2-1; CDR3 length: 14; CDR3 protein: CASSNSGGTHEQFF
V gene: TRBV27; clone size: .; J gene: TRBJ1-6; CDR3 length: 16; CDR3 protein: CASSFATALKNSPLHF
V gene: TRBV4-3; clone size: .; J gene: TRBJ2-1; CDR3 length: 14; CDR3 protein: CASSQDSNHNEQFF
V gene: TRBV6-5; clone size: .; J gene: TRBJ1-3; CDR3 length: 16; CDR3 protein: CASRELRGNSGNTIYF
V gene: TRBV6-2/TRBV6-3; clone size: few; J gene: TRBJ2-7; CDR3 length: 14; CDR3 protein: CASMGPPYVNEQYF